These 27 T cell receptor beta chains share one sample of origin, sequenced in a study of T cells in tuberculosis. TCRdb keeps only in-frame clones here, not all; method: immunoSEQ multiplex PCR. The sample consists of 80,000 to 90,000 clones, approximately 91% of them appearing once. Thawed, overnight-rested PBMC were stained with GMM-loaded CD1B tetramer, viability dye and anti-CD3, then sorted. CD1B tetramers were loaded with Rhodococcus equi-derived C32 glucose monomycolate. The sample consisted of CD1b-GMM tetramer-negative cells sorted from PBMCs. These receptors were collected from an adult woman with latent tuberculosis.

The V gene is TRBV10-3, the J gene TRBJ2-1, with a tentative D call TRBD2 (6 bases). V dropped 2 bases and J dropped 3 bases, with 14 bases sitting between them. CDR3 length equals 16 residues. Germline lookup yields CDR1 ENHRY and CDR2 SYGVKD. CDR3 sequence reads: CAISEAGLGGYNEQFF. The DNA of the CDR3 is TGTGCCATCAGTGAGGCTGGGCTGGGGGGCTACAATGAGCAGTTCTTC.

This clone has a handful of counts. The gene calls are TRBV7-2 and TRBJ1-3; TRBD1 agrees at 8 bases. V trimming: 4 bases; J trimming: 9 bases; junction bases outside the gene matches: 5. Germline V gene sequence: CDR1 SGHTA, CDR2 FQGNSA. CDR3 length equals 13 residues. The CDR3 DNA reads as TGTGCCAGCAGCTCCGGACAGGGTCTCACCATATATTTT. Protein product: CASSSGQGLTIYF. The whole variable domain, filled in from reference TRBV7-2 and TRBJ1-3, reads GAGVSQSPSNKVTEKGKDVELRCDPISGHTALYWYRQSLGQGLEFLIYFQGNSAPDKSGLPSDRFSAERTGGSVSTLTIQRTQQEDSAVYLCASSSGQGLTIYFGEGSWLTVV.

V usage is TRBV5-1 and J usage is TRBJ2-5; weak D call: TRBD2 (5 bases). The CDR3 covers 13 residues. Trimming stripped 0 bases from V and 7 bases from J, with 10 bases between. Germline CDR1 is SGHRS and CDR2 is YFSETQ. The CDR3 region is CASSLEADRTQYF. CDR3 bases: TGCGCCAGCAGCTTGGAAGCGGACCGGACCCAGTACTTC. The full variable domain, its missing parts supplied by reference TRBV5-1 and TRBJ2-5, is KAGVTQTPRYLIKTRGQQVTLSCSPISGHRSVSWYQQTPGQGLQFLFEYFSETQRNKGNFPGRFSGRQFSNSRSEMNVSTLELGDSALYLCASSLEADRTQYFGPGTRLLVL.

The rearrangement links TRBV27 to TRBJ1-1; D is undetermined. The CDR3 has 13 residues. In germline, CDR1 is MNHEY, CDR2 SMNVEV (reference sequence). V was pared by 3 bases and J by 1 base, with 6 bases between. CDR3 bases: TGTGCCAGCAGTTTCGCGGGGAACACTGAAGCTTTCTTT. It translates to CASSFAGNTEAFF.

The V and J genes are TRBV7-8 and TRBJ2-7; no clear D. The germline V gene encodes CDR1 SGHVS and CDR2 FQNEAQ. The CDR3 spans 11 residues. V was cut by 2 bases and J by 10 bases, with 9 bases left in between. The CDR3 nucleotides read TGTGCCAGCAGCTTACTTGGGCTACAGTACGTC. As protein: CASSLLGLQYV.

The CDR3 region is CASSGPGTGFSGYTF. The DNA for the CDR3 is TGTGCCAGCAGCGGACCCGGGACAGGCTTTTCTGGCTACACCTTC. This chain links TRBV5-4 with TRBJ1-2, with TRBD1 identical over 8 bases. The CDR3 has 15 amino acids. CDR1 SGHNT and CDR2 YYREEE come from the germline V gene (reference sequence). V shed 4 bases and J 7 bases; nucleotides not matched to a gene: 12.

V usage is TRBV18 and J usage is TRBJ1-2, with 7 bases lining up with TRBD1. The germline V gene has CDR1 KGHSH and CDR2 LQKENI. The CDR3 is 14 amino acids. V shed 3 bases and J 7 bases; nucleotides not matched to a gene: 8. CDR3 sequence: CASSPSGTAVGYTF. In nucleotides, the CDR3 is TGTGCCAGCTCACCCTCCGGGACAGCGGTTGGCTACACCTTC.

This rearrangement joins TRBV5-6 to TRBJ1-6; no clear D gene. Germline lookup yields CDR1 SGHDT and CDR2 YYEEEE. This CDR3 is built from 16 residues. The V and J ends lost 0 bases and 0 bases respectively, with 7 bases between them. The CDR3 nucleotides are TGTGCCAGCAGCTTGGACTTCGCCTCCTATAATTCACCCCTCCACTTT. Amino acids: CASSLDFASYNSPLHF.

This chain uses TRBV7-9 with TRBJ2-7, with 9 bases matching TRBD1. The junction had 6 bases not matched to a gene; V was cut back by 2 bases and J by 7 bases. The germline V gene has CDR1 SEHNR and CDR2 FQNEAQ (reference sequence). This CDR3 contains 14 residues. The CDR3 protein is CASSLPGTGREQYF. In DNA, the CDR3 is TGTGCCAGCAGCTTACCCGGGACAGGGCGAGAGCAGTACTTC.

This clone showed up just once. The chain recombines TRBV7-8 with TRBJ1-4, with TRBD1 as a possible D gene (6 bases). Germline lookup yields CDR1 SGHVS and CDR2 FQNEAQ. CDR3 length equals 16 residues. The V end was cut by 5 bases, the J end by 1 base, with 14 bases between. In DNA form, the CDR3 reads TGTGCCAGCAGCCCACCGACAGGTCGAACTAATGAAAAACTGTTTTTT. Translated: CASSPPTGRTNEKLFF.

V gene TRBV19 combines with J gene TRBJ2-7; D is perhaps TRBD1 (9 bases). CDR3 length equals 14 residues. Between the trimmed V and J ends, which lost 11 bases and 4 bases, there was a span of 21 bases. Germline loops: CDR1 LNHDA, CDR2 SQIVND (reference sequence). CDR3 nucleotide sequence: TGTGCCTCTCGGGGGGGGGACAGGGATTACGAGCAGTACTTC. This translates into CASRGGDRDYEQYF. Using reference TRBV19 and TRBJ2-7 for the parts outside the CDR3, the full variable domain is DGGITQSPKYLFRKEGQNVTLSCEQNLNHDAMYWYRQDPGQGLRLIYYSQIVNDFQKGDIAEGYSVSREKKESFPLTVTSAQKNPTAFYLCASRGGDRDYEQYFGPGTRLTVT.

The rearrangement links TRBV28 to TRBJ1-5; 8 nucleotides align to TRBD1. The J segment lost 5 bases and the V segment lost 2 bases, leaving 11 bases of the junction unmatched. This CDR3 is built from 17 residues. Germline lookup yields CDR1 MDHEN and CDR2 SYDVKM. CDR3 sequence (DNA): TGTGCCAGCAGTTTAGGCAAAGCCGGGACAGGCTATCAGCCCCAGCATTTT. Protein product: CASSLGKAGTGYQPQHF.

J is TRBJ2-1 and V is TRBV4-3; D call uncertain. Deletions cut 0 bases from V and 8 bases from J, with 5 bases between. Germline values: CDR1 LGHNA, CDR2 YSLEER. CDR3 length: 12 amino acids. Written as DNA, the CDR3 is TGCGCCAGCAGCCAAGATTTAGATGAGCAGTTCTTC. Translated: CASSQDLDEQFF.

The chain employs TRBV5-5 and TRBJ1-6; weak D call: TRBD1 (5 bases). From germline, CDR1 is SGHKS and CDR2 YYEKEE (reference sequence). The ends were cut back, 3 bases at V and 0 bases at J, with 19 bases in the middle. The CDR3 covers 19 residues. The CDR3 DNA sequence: TGTGCCAGCAGCTCGTTGGACACGGCTGGAAGCTCCTATAATTCACCCCTCCACTTT. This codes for CASSSLDTAGSSYNSPLHF.

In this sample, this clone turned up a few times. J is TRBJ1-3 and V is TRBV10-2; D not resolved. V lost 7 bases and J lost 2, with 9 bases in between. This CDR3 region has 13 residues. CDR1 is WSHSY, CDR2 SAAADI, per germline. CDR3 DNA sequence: TGCGCCAGCACACAGCAGCCTGGAAACACCATATATTTT. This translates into CASTQQPGNTIYF.

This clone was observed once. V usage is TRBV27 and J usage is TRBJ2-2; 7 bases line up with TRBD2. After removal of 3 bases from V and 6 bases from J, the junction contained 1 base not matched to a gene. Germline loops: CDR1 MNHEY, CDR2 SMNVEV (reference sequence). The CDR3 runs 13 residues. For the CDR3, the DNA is TGTGCCAGCAGTTTCCGGGGGGCCGGGGAGCTGTTTTTT. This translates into CASSFRGAGELFF.

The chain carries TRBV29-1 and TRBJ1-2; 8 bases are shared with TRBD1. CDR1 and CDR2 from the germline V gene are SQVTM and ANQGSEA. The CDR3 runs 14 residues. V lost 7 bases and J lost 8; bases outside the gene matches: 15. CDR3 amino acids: CSAAGGTGRDGYTF. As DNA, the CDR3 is TGCAGCGCCGCCGGGGGGACAGGTCGCGACGGCTACACCTTC.

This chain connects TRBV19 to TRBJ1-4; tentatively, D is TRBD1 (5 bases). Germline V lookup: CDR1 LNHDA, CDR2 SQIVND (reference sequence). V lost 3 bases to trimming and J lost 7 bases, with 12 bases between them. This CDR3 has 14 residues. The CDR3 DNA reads TGTGCCAGTAGTATTGCGGGGCGAACTGAAAAACTGTTTTTT. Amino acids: CASSIAGRTEKLFF.

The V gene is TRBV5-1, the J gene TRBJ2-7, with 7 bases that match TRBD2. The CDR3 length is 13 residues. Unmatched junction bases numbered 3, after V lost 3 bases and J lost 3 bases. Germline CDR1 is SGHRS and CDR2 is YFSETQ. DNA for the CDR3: TGCGCCAGCAGCTCAGGACTAGACTACGAGCAGTACTTC. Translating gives CASSSGLDYEQYF.

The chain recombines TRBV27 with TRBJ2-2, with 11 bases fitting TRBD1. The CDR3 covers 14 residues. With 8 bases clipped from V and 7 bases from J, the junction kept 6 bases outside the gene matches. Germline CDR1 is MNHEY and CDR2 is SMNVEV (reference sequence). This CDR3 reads CASAPGQGVGELFF. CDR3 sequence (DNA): TGTGCCAGCGCACCGGGACAGGGGGTCGGGGAGCTGTTTTTT.

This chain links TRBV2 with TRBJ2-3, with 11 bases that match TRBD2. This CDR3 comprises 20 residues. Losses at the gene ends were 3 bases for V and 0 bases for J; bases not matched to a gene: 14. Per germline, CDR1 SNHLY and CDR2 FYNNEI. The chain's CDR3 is CASSDSASGGPYYSTDTQYF. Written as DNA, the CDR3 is TGTGCCAGCAGTGACTCGGCTAGCGGGGGGCCTTACTACAGCACAGATACGCAGTATTTT. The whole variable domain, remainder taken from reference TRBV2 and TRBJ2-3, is EPEVTQTPSHQVTQMGQEVILRCVPISNHLYFYWYRQILGQKVEFLVSFYNNEISEKSEIFDDQFSVERPDGSNFTLKIRSTKLEDSAMYFCASSDSASGGPYYSTDTQYFGPGTRLTVL.

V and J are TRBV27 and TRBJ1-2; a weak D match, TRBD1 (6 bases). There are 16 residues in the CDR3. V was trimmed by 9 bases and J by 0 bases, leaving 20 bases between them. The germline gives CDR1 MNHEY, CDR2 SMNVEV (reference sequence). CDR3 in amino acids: CASGAGAQITNYGYTF. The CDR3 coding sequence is TGTGCCAGTGGGGCAGGGGCCCAAATCACTAACTATGGCTACACCTTC.

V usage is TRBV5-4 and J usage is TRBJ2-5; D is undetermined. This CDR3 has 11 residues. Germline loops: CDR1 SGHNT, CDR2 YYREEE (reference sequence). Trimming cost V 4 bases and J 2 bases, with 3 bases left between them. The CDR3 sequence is CASSLQETQYF. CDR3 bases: TGTGCCAGCAGCCTACAAGAGACCCAGTACTTC.

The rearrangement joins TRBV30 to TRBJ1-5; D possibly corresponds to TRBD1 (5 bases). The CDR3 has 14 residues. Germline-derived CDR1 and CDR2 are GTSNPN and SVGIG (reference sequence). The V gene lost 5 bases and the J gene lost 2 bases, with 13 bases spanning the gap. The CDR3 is CAWGGERGNQPQHF. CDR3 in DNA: TGTGCCTGGGGGGGGGAGCGTGGCAATCAGCCCCAGCATTTT.

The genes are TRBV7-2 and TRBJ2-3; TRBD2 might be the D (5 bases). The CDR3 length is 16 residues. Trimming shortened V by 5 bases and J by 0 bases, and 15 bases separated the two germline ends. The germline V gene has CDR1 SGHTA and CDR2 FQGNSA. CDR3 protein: CASSPYLAQSTDTQYF. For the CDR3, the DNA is TGTGCCAGCAGCCCCTACCTAGCCCAAAGCACAGATACGCAGTATTTT.

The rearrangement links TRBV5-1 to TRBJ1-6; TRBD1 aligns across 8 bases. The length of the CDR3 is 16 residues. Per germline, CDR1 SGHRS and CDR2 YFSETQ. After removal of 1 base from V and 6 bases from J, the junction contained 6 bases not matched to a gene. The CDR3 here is CASSLTSGQVNSPLHF. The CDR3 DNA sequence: TGCGCCAGCAGCTTGACCTCGGGACAGGTTAATTCACCCCTCCACTTT.

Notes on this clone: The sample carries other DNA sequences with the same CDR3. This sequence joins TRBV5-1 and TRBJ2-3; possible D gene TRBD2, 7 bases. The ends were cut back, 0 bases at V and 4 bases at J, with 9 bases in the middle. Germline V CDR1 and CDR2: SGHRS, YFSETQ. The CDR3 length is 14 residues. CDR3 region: CASSLAGGPDTQYF. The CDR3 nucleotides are TGCGCCAGCAGCTTGGCGGGGGGCCCAGATACGCAGTATTTT. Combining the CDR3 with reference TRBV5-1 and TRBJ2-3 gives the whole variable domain KAGVTQTPRYLIKTRGQQVTLSCSPISGHRSVSWYQQTPGQGLQFLFEYFSETQRNKGNFPGRFSGRQFSNSRSEMNVSTLELGDSALYLCASSLAGGPDTQYFGPGTRLTVL.